Listed below are T cell receptor beta chains from one sample, sequenced in a study of T cell repertoires in cytomegalovirus infection. From the reads, TCRdb called clonotypes with MiXCR, one entry per CDR3 protein. The sample yields about 830,000 distinct CDR3 sequences, 32% seen once. These receptors' targets are unknown. Sample: cultured CD8+ T cells from PBMCs, taken from culture after CMV antigen stimulation. Receptors originate from a human donor in good health (CMV status not recorded). Some clones in this sample may be carry-over from other donors' samples. Each CDR3 is given with its conserved first and last residue. D genes are given only for firm matches. Not every row has a clone size; where given, it reads once, few, many or a size class.

size: NA
J: TRBJ2-7
D: NA
V: TRBV20-1
DNA: TGCAGTGCTAAGGACCTACGGAGCTCCTACGAGCAGTACTTC
CDR3: CSAKDLRSSYEQYF

size: few
J: TRBJ1-1
D: TRBD1
V: TRBV27
DNA: TGTGCCAGCAGTCCGGGACAGGGGGCTTACACTGAAGCTTTCTTT
CDR3: CASSPGQGAYTEAFF

size: NA
J: TRBJ1-1
D: NA
V: TRBV4-3
DNA: TGCGCCAGCAGCCAAGAGGTAATCCTCAACACTGAAGCTTTCTTT
CDR3: CASSQEVILNTEAFF

size: NA
J: TRBJ1-6
D: TRBD1
V: TRBV27
DNA: TGTGCCAGCAGTTTGGACAGGGGCCCCACGGCACCCCTCCACTTT
CDR3: CASSLDRGPTAPLHF

size: NA
J: TRBJ1-2
D: NA
V: TRBV5-1
DNA: TGCGCCAGCAGCTTGGTGGTGGGTGAAGGCTACACCTTC
CDR3: CASSLVVGEGYTF

size: few
J: TRBJ1-2
D: NA
V: TRBV6-5
DNA: TGTGCCAGCAGTCCGGACGCCTCGTGGGGCTACACCTTC
CDR3: CASSPDASWGYTF

size: NA
J: TRBJ1-2
D: TRBD1
V: TRBV9
DNA: TGTGCCAGCAGTTACTCCGGGACAGGGGCCCCGAACTATGGCTACACCTTC
CDR3: CASSYSGTGAPNYGYTF

size: NA
J: TRBJ1-5
D: TRBD1
V: TRBV19
DNA: TGTGCCAGTAGTACACCCAACAGGGGGAGCAATCAGCCCCAGCATTTT
CDR3: CASSTPNRGSNQPQHF

size: NA
J: TRBJ1-5
D: NA
V: TRBV27
DNA: TGTGCCAGCAGTTTGCGCGACGGTAATCAGCCCCAGCATTTT
CDR3: CASSLRDGNQPQHF

size: NA
J: TRBJ2-7
D: TRBD1
V: TRBV6-5
DNA: TGTGCCAGCAGTTATTCAGACAGGGCAGCCTACGAGCAGTACTTC
CDR3: CASSYSDRAAYEQYF

size: NA
J: TRBJ1-3
D: NA
V: TRBV7-9
DNA: TGTGCCAGCAGCTTAGAAGGGGCCGTAAACACCATATATTTT
CDR3: CASSLEGAVNTIYF

size: few
J: TRBJ2-1
D: TRBD2
V: TRBV2
DNA: TGTGCCAGCACCAACTCCGGGACTAGCGGTTACAATGAGCAGTTCTTC
CDR3: CASTNSGTSGYNEQFF

size: few
J: TRBJ1-1
D: NA
V: TRBV15
DNA: TGTGCCACCAGCAGAGATCGGGGTCGGACGCAGGAAGCTTTCTTT
CDR3: CATSRDRGRTQEAFF

size: NA
J: TRBJ1-2
D: NA
V: TRBV7-3
DNA: TGTGCCAGCAGCCTTCCGGAGGGGGGGCAGGGCTACACCTTC
CDR3: CASSLPEGGQGYTF

size: many
J: TRBJ2-1
D: TRBD2
V: TRBV7-9
DNA: TGTGCCAGCAGCCATCGGGGGGGAAATTACAATGAGCAGTTCTTC
CDR3: CASSHRGGNYNEQFF

size: NA
J: TRBJ1-2
D: TRBD1
V: TRBV29-1
DNA: TGCAGCTCCTCCGGGGCAGGGGGTCAGTATGGCTACACCTTC
CDR3: CSSSGAGGQYGYTF

size: NA
J: TRBJ2-3
D: NA
V: TRBV7-3
DNA: TGTGCCAGCAGCTATCCACGGACTCTCCCTGCAACAGATACGCAGTATTTT
CDR3: CASSYPRTLPATDTQYF

size: NA
J: TRBJ2-2
D: NA
V: TRBV27
DNA: TGTGCCAGCAGGGGGGCCGGAGGTCGAAGGGGTGCGGACACCGGGGAGCTGTTTTTT
CDR3: CASRGAGGRRGADTGELFF

size: NA
J: TRBJ2-1
D: NA
V: TRBV7-3
DNA: TGTGCCATCAGCGCCGACGCGGGGAATGAGCAGTTCTTC
CDR3: CAISADAGNEQFF

size: NA
J: TRBJ1-5
D: NA
V: TRBV20-1
DNA: TGCAGTGCTAGCCCGAAGATAGGCAGCGTCAATCAGCCCCAGCATTTT
CDR3: CSASPKIGSVNQPQHF

size: NA
J: TRBJ1-2
D: NA
V: TRBV9
DNA: TGTGCCAGCAGCGTAGCGAAAAGCCCATCCCACTATGGCTACACCTTC
CDR3: CASSVAKSPSHYGYTF

size: NA
J: TRBJ1-4
D: NA
V: TRBV7-4
DNA: TGTACCAGCAGCGAGGGGGACACGGTCAATGAAAAACTGTTTTTT
CDR3: CTSSEGDTVNEKLFF

size: NA
J: TRBJ2-2
D: TRBD1
V: TRBV29-1
DNA: TGCAGCGTTGATACCCCCGGGACAGGGGGCAAGGTGGACACCGGGGAGCTGTTTTTT
CDR3: CSVDTPGTGGKVDTGELFF

size: few
J: TRBJ2-3
D: NA
V: TRBV6-6
DNA: TGTGCCAGCCTATGGGTAGATACGCAGTATTTT
CDR3: CASLWVDTQYF

size: NA
J: TRBJ2-5
D: TRBD2
V: TRBV27
DNA: TGTGCCAGCAGTTCTTGGCTAGCGGAAGAGACCCAGTACTTC
CDR3: CASSSWLAEETQYF

size: NA
J: TRBJ2-1
D: TRBD1
V: TRBV9
DNA: TGTGCCAGCAGCGATCGACAGGGTAATGAGCAGTTCTTC
CDR3: CASSDRQGNEQFF

size: few
J: TRBJ2-2
D: NA
V: TRBV7-6
DNA: TGTGCTAGCAGCCACGGGGCCGGGGAGCTGTTTTTT
CDR3: CASSHGAGELFF